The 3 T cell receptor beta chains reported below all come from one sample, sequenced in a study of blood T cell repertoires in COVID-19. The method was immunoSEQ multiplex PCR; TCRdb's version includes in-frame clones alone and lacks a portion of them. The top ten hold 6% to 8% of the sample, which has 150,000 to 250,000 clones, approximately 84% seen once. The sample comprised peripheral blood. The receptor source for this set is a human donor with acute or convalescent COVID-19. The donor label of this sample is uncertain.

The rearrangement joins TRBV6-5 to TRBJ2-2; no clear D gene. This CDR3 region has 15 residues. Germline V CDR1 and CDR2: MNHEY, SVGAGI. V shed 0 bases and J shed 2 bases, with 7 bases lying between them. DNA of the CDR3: TGTGCCAGCAGTTACTCCCTACCTAACACCGGGGAGCTGTTTTTT. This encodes CASSYSLPNTGELFF.

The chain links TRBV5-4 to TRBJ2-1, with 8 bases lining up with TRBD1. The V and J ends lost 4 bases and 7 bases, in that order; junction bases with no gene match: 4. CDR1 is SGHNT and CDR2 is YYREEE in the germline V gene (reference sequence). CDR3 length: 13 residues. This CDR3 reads CASSRTGFNEQFF. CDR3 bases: TGTGCCAGCAGCCGGACAGGGTTTAATGAGCAGTTCTTC. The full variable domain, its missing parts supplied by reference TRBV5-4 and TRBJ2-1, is ETGVTQSPTHLIKTRGQQVTLRCSSQSGHNTVSWYQQALGQGPQFIFQYYREEENGRGNFPPRFSGLQFPNYSSELNVNALELDDSALYLCASSRTGFNEQFFGPGTRLTVL.

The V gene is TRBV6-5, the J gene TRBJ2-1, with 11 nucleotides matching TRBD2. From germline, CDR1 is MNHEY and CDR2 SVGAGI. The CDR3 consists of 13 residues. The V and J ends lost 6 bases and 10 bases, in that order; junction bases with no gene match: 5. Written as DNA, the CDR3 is TGTGCCAGCAGGGACAGACTAGCGGGAGAGCAGTTCTTC. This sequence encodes CASRDRLAGEQFF.